This T cell receptor beta chain was retrieved from a study of vaccination and CD4 T cells after COVID-19. Study-level background: Post-vaccine sampling followed dose two by a median around 74 days (range 14 to 241). General study points: Nearly all convalescent vaccine-specific clones, 304 of 307, recognized only SARS-CoV-2 spike. The study found median SARS-CoV-2-reactive clonotypes rising from roughly 21 to 40, not significantly.

Concerning this clonotype itself: Its target is unknown.

This sample's treatment: approximately 10-day PBMC culture with coronavirus spike peptide pools or control peptides (ViraFEST assay). Germline CDR1 KGHSH, CDR2 LQKENI. The V gene lost 4 bases and the J gene lost 1 base, with 14 bases spanning the gap. CDR3 length: 16 residues. At the Johns Hopkins FTIC core, DNA taken from cultured CD4+ T cells was sequenced by way of the Oncomine TCR Beta short-read assay. MiXCR, applied by TCRdb to the PCR reads, yields one record per CDR3 protein. Of approximately 16,000 distinct CDR3 sequences in the sample, roughly 56% were seen once. The sample taken for sequencing was CD4+ T cells from blood, cultured in vitro. The receptor's source is a human donor who had recovered from COVID-19. The chain combines TRBV18 with TRBJ2-1; D unresolved. CDR3 region: CASSLVSFGSYNEQFF. Here the CDR3 DNA reads TGTGCCAGCTCACTAGTCTCCTTCGGGTCCTACAATGAGCAGTTCTTC.